Below are 17 T cell receptor beta chains sequenced from a single sample in a study of CD8 T cells in ankylosing spondylitis. Their antigens are not known. General study results and limits: It appeared that ankylosing spondylitis blood was characterized by a TCR beta motif of several highly homologous variants.

MiXCR, run by TCRdb on the 5' RACE reads, gives a single entry per CDR3 protein. The sample has roughly 490,000 distinct CDR3 sequences; about 5.2% are singletons. The sequenced sample consisted of blood, either unsorted or a sorted T cell fraction (not recorded which). These receptors originate from a male donor with ankylosing spondylitis.

Many counts were recorded for this clonotype. This CDR3 is CSVVPSSGANVLTF. The CDR3 bases are TGCAGCGTTGTGCCGAGCTCTGGGGCCAACGTCCTGACTTTC. This rearrangement joins TRBV29-1 to TRBJ2-6; no clear D gene. This CDR3 contains 14 residues. V shed 4 bases and J shed 0 bases, with 7 bases lying between them. CDR1 SQVTM and CDR2 ANQGSEA come from the germline V gene.

In this sample, this clonotype turned up many times. The rearrangement uses TRBV5-1 and TRBJ1-1; 9 positions agree with TRBD1. This CDR3 is 14 amino acids long. V lost 4 bases and J lost 6; bases outside the gene matches: 7. CDR1 is SGHRS and CDR2 is YFSETQ in the germline V gene. The DNA for the CDR3 is TGCGCCAGCAGCCTGGGGACAGGGACGGCTGAAGCTTTCTTT. Residues: CASSLGTGTAEAFF.

The chain uses TRBV5-5 and TRBJ2-3; a possible D gene is TRBD2 (5 bases). The CDR3 has 14 residues. Trimming shortened V by 8 bases and J by 6 bases, and 19 bases separated the two germline ends. CDR1 and CDR2 from the germline V gene are SGHKS and YYEKEE (reference sequence). CDR3 nucleotide sequence: TGTGCCAGGAGCCTGGGGTTCGGGATGGATACGCAGTATTTT. It encodes CARSLGFGMDTQYF. Full variable domain (rest looked up from reference TRBV5-5 and TRBJ2-3): DAGVTQSPTHLIKTRGQQVTLRCSPISGHKSVSWYQQVLGQGPQFIFQYYEKEERGRGNFPDRFSARQFPNYSSELNVNALLLGDSALYLCARSLGFGMDTQYFGPGTRLTVL.

This clonotype was found many times. The chain couples TRBV7-9 to TRBJ2-1, with 9 bases lining up with TRBD1. V dropped 4 bases and J dropped 9; count of bases not matched to a gene: 13. This CDR3 is built from 16 residues. From germline, CDR1 is SEHNR and CDR2 FQNEAQ (reference sequence). The chain's CDR3 is CASSSGPGTGMVEQFF. The CDR3 nucleotides read TGTGCCAGCAGCTCCGGTCCCGGGACAGGGATGGTTGAGCAGTTCTTC.

Ten or more counts support this clonotype. The gene calls are TRBV28 and TRBJ1-1; D is uncertain. The CDR3 is 12 residues long. CDR1 and CDR2 (germline): MDHEN, SYDVKM. Trimming left V 4 bases short and J 7 bases short, with 10 bases between. The CDR3 nucleotides are TGTGCCAGCAGTTCCAGACGTTATGAAGCTTTCTTT. Its translation: CASSSRRYEAFF.

There are many counts of this clonotype. The chain links TRBV20-1 to TRBJ2-7; D not resolved. The length of the CDR3 is 11 residues. The germline CDR1 and CDR2 sequences are DFQATT and SNEGSKA (reference sequence). V was clipped by 0 bases and J by 6 bases, with 6 bases between them. The CDR3 reads CSAREWVEQYF. Written as DNA, the CDR3 is TGCAGTGCTAGAGAGTGGGTCGAGCAGTACTTC.

In this sample, this clonotype turned up many times. The rearrangement uses TRBV29-1 and TRBJ1-2; D gene uncertain. The germline CDR1 and CDR2 sequences are SQVTM and ANQGSEA. V was cut by 7 bases and J by 4 bases, with 7 bases left in between. This CDR3 comprises 10 residues. CDR3 nucleotide sequence: TGCAGCGCCGACGGCTATGGCTACACCTTC. The encoded protein is CSADGYGYTF.

This clonotype has a count of ten or more. V and J are TRBV5-1 and TRBJ2-1, with TRBD1 matching 8 bases. The CDR3 runs to 14 residues. Trimming removed 6 bases from V and 4 bases from J; junction bases left unmatched: 6. Germline-derived CDR1 and CDR2 are SGHRS and YFSETQ. The chain's CDR3 is CASNQGAPYNEQFF. In DNA, the CDR3 is TGCGCCAGCAATCAGGGGGCTCCTTACAATGAGCAGTTCTTC.

This clonotype came up many times. The chain joins TRBV20-1 to TRBJ2-5, with 7 bases matching TRBD2. The germline CDR1 and CDR2 sequences are DFQATT and SNEGSKA (reference sequence). The CDR3 has 12 amino acids. V gave up 5 bases and J gave up 5 bases; unmatched junction bases: 5. The CDR3 loop is CSAAQGGETQYF. CDR3 DNA: TGCAGTGCTGCTCAGGGAGGGGAGACCCAGTACTTC.

Ten or more counts support this clonotype. The J gene is TRBJ2-3, the V gene TRBV6-5; 11 bases fit TRBD1. This CDR3 has 18 amino acids. Germline values: CDR1 MNHEY, CDR2 SVGAGI. The ends lost 4 bases at V and 3 bases at J; junction bases unmatched: 12. This chain's CDR3 is CASSSVPGQGVITDTQYF. DNA for the CDR3: TGTGCCAGCAGTTCAGTCCCGGGACAGGGGGTGATAACAGATACGCAGTATTTT.

This clonotype was seen repeatedly, ten times or more. The rearrangement uses TRBV20-1 and TRBJ2-3, with 8 nucleotides matching TRBD2. V was pared by 3 bases and J by 0 bases, with 8 bases of the junction left unmatched. The CDR3 length is 16 residues. Germline values: CDR1 DFQATT, CDR2 SNEGSKA (reference sequence). CDR3 DNA: TGCAGTGCTAGCTTACTAGCGGCCTCTAGCACAGATACGCAGTATTTT. The encoded protein is CSASLLAASSTDTQYF.

This clonotype was counted a few times. V gene TRBV5-5 combines with J gene TRBJ2-2; unclear D gene. Trimming shortened V by 4 bases and J by 6 bases, and 10 bases separated the two germline ends. The germline V gene encodes CDR1 SGHKS and CDR2 YYEKEE (reference sequence). CDR3 size: 13 residues. This chain's CDR3 is CASSVYSSGELFF. In DNA, the CDR3 is TGTGCCAGCAGCGTATACTCCTCCGGGGAGCTGTTTTTT.

This clonotype was counted many times. The chain uses TRBV20-1 and TRBJ2-5; TRBD2 agrees at 7 bases. V lost 5 bases, J lost 5 bases, and 8 bases stayed unmatched. The germline CDR1 and CDR2 sequences are DFQATT and SNEGSKA (reference sequence). The CDR3 is 13 amino acids. The CDR3 DNA is TGCAGTGCTCTGACTAGCTCGGGGGAGACCCAGTACTTC. As protein: CSALTSSGETQYF.

To note about this clonotype: A much more abundant neighbour one base away suggests this may be a read error. This chain uses TRBV20-1 with TRBJ1-1, with D unclear. The V end was cut by 7 bases, the J end by 7 bases, with 10 bases between. The CDR3 is 10 residues long. The germline V gene has CDR1 DFQATT and CDR2 SNEGSKA (reference sequence). Here the CDR3 DNA reads TGCAGTGGTGTGGACTATGAAGCTTTCTTT. Translation: CSGVDYEAFF.

This clonotype was detected many times. The V and J genes are TRBV6-2 or TRBV6-3 and TRBJ2-3; TRBD1 or TRBD2 may be the D gene (6 bases each). Germline loops: CDR1 MNHEY, CDR2 SVGEGT. Trimming removed 2 bases at V and 6 bases at J, with 15 bases between. The CDR3 is 15 residues long. CDR3 nucleotides: TGTGCCAGCAGTTACCGGGGGCGTAGTATTGATACGCAGTATTTT. Its protein is CASSYRGRSIDTQYF.

This clonotype occurred many times. This chain joins TRBV12-3 or TRBV12-4 and TRBJ1-5, with no clear D. Trimming removed 4 bases from V and 5 bases from J, with 18 bases in between. This CDR3 has 16 amino acids. The CDR3 spells CASSWRPNNLDQPQHF. DNA for the CDR3: TGTGCCAGCAGTTGGCGACCCAATAACCTAGATCAGCCCCAGCATTTT.

This clonotype has just one count. This may be a read error: a much more frequent sequence differs by one nucleotide. V usage is TRBV20-1 and J usage is TRBJ2-5; 11 bases match TRBD2. This CDR3 is 16 amino acids long. Germline V gene data show CDR1 as DFQATT and CDR2 as SNEGSKA (reference sequence). The DNA for the CDR3 is TGCAGTACTAGTTTTTATATAGCGGGAGGGTTAGAGACCCAGTACTTC. Translated: CSTSFYIAGGLETQYF.